Each of the 20 T cell receptor beta chains below was sequenced from the same sample in a study of blood T cell repertoires in COVID-19 (dated by TCRdb to the early 2020s). The library came from the immunoSEQ multiplex PCR assay. Here the immuneACCESS table is served through TCRdb, limited to in-frame sequences with V and J called. Missing clones are a known gap in these copies; in checked studies unresolved V genes cover under half, and the rest lacks a known reason. In this sample the table shows 110,000 to 150,000 clones, 85% of which occur a single time. Of the sample, less than 3% is held by the ten largest clones. The sample taken for sequencing was peripheral blood. Source of these receptors: a man aged 45 to 65 with acute or convalescent COVID-19.

The chain joins TRBV11-3 to TRBJ2-3; 7 positions match TRBD2. The J segment lost 3 bases and the V segment lost 5 bases, leaving 11 bases of the junction unmatched. Germline V gene data show CDR1 as SGHNT and CDR2 as YENEEA. CDR3 length equals 16 residues. The CDR3 DNA reads TGTGCCAGCAGCCCCTTTGGGCCGCGGGGGACAGATACGCAGTATTTT. Amino acid sequence: CASSPFGPRGTDTQYF. Combining the CDR3 with reference TRBV11-3 and TRBJ2-3 gives the whole variable domain EAGVVQSPRYKIIEKKQPVAFWCNPISGHNTLYWYLQNLGQGPELLIRYENEEAVDDSQLPKDRFSAERLKGVDSTLKIQPAELGDSAVYLCASSPFGPRGTDTQYFGPGTRLTVL.

A remark on this clone: Different DNA sequences within this sample yield the same CDR3. The chain carries TRBV5-1 and TRBJ1-1; possibly TRBD1 for D (5 bases). In germline, CDR1 is SGHRS, CDR2 YFSETQ. V lost 1 base, J lost 3 bases, and 7 bases lay in between. The CDR3 spans 13 residues. In DNA form, the CDR3 reads TGCGCCAGCAGCTTGAAAGGGGACACTGAAGCTTTCTTT. This gives the protein CASSLKGDTEAFF.

For the CDR3, the DNA is TGTGCCTGGAGCGAATTCTCCTCAGCGGAGGCTTTCTTT. Amino acid sequence: CAWSEFSSAEAFF. V is TRBV30 and J is TRBJ1-1; D is unresolved. Germline V gene lookup returns CDR1 GTSNPN and CDR2 SVGIG (reference sequence). The CDR3 runs 13 residues. Trimming removed 3 bases from V and 11 bases from J, with 19 bases in between.

This clone came up many times. The J gene is TRBJ2-2, the V gene TRBV21-1; the table's D call, TRBD2, was not checked against the DNA. TRBV21-1 is a pseudogene locus. The CDR3 extends over 15 amino acids. The CDR3 DNA reads TGTGCCAGCAGCAAACGCGGGACCCCAAGCGGGGAGCTGTTTTTT. Translating it yields CASSKRGTPSGELFF.

The chain links TRBV6-5 to TRBJ1-3, with no clear D. CDR1 is MNHEY, CDR2 SVGAGI, per germline. The CDR3 loop spans 15 amino acids. V lost 6 bases, J lost 0 bases, and 12 bases lay in between. The CDR3 loop reads CASSPGRSSGNTIYF. The CDR3 DNA reads TGTGCCAGCAGCCCCGGCCGGAGCTCTGGAAACACCATATATTTT.

The chain employs TRBV7-9 and TRBJ2-5, with 8 nucleotides matching TRBD2. The CDR3 length is 18 residues. The trim removed 5 bases at V and 0 bases at J, leaving 14 bases unmatched. Germline V lookup: CDR1 SEHNR, CDR2 FQNEAQ (reference sequence). CDR3 bases: TGTGCCAGCAGCCCCTGGGCGGGAGGAACCGGGTACCAAGAGACCCAGTACTTC. Translated, it gives CASSPWAGGTGYQETQYF.

This chain joins TRBV14 and TRBJ2-1, with TRBD2 matching over 9 bases. Germline CDR1 is SGHDN and CDR2 is FVKESK. The V segment lost 1 base and the J segment 3 bases; nucleotides outside the gene matches: 1. There are 15 residues in the CDR3. CDR3: CASSQVSGGYNEQFF. Written as DNA, the CDR3 is TGTGCCAGCAGCCAAGTTAGCGGGGGCTACAATGAGCAGTTCTTC.

This rearrangement joins TRBV12-5 to TRBJ2-7, with D tentatively TRBD2 (6 bases). Germline V gives CDR1 LGHNT, CDR2 FRNRAP. The CDR3 length is 12 residues. V was shortened by 7 bases and J by 5 bases, with 12 bases between the two germline ends. The CDR3 region is CASAPSGDEQYF. For the CDR3, the DNA is TGTGCTAGTGCCCCCTCGGGGGACGAGCAGTACTTC.

Only a few counts were recorded for this clone. The chain combines TRBV4-1 with TRBJ2-7; 8 nucleotides match TRBD2. J gave up 6 bases and V 4 bases, and 20 bases lay outside the gene matches. CDR1 and CDR2 (germline): MGHRA, YSYEKL. This CDR3 has 18 residues. The CDR3 is CASSPGRAPGRGDIEQYF. DNA for the CDR3: TGCGCCAGCAGCCCCGGGAGGGCACCTGGCCGAGGGGATATCGAGCAGTACTTC.

The chain combines TRBV6-5 with TRBJ1-5; no reliable D call. CDR1 and CDR2 (germline): MNHEY, SVGAGI. The CDR3 is made up of 14 amino acids. V was trimmed by 6 bases and J by 3 bases, leaving 12 bases between them. This CDR3 reads CASREDGTNQPQHF. The CDR3 DNA reads as TGTGCCAGCAGGGAGGACGGTACCAATCAGCCCCAGCATTTT.

This clone has a handful of counts. The V gene is TRBV18, the J gene TRBJ2-7; 9 positions match TRBD2. The CDR3 length is 16 residues. V lost 3 bases to trimming and J lost 5 bases; unmatched junction nucleotides: 11. Germline V gene lookup returns CDR1 KGHSH and CDR2 LQKENI. Written as DNA, the CDR3 is TGTGCCAGCTCACCCCCCGTTGCGGGAGGGTCCGACGAGCAGTACTTC. It encodes CASSPPVAGGSDEQYF.

CDR3 amino acids: CASSLTQGAGEKLFF. The CDR3 DNA sequence: TGTGCCAGCAGCTTAACTCAGGGGGCCGGCGAAAAACTGTTTTTT. This chain links TRBV7-9 with TRBJ1-4; 8 bases line up with TRBD1. Per the germline V gene, CDR1 is SEHNR and CDR2 is FQNEAQ (reference sequence). V shed 2 bases, J shed 8 bases, and the junction held 7 bases outside the gene matches. The CDR3 runs to 15 residues.

In its sample, this clone was seen a few times. The V gene is TRBV30, the J gene TRBJ2-7; maybe TRBD2 (6 bases). There are 14 residues in the CDR3. Deletions cut 2 bases from V and 0 bases from J, with 11 bases between. Germline lookup yields CDR1 GTSNPN and CDR2 SVGIG (reference sequence). The chain's CDR3 is CAWSMGRSSYEQYF. Written as DNA, the CDR3 is TGTGCCTGGAGTATGGGGAGGAGCTCCTACGAGCAGTACTTC.

This rearrangement joins TRBV9 to TRBJ2-2; a possible D gene is TRBD1 (5 bases). Germline CDR1 SGDLS, CDR2 YYNGEE. The CDR3 loop spans 16 amino acids. V was cut by 4 bases and J by 3 bases, with 16 bases left in between. The CDR3 DNA reads as TGTGCCAGCAGCTTAGTCCCTACAGGTTACACCGGGGAGCTGTTTTTT. Protein: CASSLVPTGYTGELFF.

The rearrangement joins TRBV4-2 to TRBJ2-7; possible D gene TRBD2, 5 bases. The CDR3 loop spans 14 amino acids. Germline V gene sequence: CDR1 LGHNA, CDR2 YNFKEQ. V lost 1 base to trimming and J lost 2 bases, with 9 bases between them. The CDR3 reads CASSQVETTYEQYF. The CDR3 DNA sequence: TGTGCCAGCAGCCAAGTTGAGACTACCTACGAGCAGTACTTC.

This chain connects TRBV19 to TRBJ1-5; 7 nucleotides match TRBD1. V lost 7 bases to trimming and J lost 7 bases; unmatched junction nucleotides: 10. CDR3 length equals 14 residues. Germline V gene lookup returns CDR1 LNHDA and CDR2 SQIVND (reference sequence). The CDR3 DNA reads as TGTGCCAGTACTTTAACAGGGGCGCGCCAGCCCCAGCATTTT. This sequence encodes CASTLTGARQPQHF.

The table lists this clone with a few counts. At one of its ends the junction is not consistent with the germline gene, which may arise from a read error. The rearrangement links TRBV7-7 to TRBJ2-5; D not resolved. From germline, CDR1 is SSHAT and CDR2 FNYEAQ (reference sequence). The CDR3 is 15 residues long. The CDR3 here is CASSLDAAGIGTQYF. The CDR3 nucleotides are TGTGCTAGCAGCTTAGATGCTGCAGGAATAGGGACCCAGTACTTC.

This clone was recorded a few times. This rearrangement joins TRBV7-2 to TRBJ1-2, with D maybe TRBD1 (6 bases). The ends were cut back, 5 bases at V and 4 bases at J, with 17 bases in the middle. CDR3 length: 15 amino acids. The germline V gene encodes CDR1 SGHTA and CDR2 FQGNSA. This chain's CDR3 is CASSPDRGAVYGYTF. The DNA for the CDR3 is TGTGCCAGCAGCCCCGACCGGGGGGCAGTCTATGGCTACACCTTC.

The rearrangement links TRBV28 to TRBJ2-5; 7 positions agree with TRBD1. From germline, CDR1 is MDHEN and CDR2 SYDVKM. The J segment lost 4 bases and the V segment lost 6 bases, leaving 8 bases of the junction unmatched. The CDR3 is 14 amino acids. CDR3: CASREQGSGETQYF. DNA for the CDR3: TGTGCCAGCAGGGAACAGGGGTCTGGAGAGACCCAGTACTTC. Drawing the rest from reference TRBV28 and TRBJ2-5, the complete variable domain is DVKVTQSSRYLVKRTGEKVFLECVQDMDHENMFWYRQDPGLGLRLIYFSYDVKMKEKGDIPEGYSVSREKKERFSLILESASTNQTSMYLCASREQGSGETQYFGPGTRLLVL.

The chain joins TRBV18 to TRBJ1-5, with 10 bases that match TRBD1. V was clipped by 4 bases and J by 5 bases; unmatched bases: 8. Germline V gene lookup returns CDR1 KGHSH and CDR2 LQKENI. CDR3 length equals 16 residues. CDR3 loop: CASSLAGTGDDQPQHF. The CDR3 region has the DNA TGTGCCAGCTCACTAGCCGGGACAGGGGATGATCAGCCCCAGCATTTT.